The present entry profiles one T cell receptor (beta chain) with its context. As yet, its antigen is unknown. This sample was included in a study of CD8+ T cells in alopecia areata. Study summary: Each of the treated patients was given oral tofacitinib, 5 to 10 mg twice daily, for moderate-to-severe alopecia areata. The study gave tofacitinib for 6 to 18 months, then 6 months off drug. Overall study results and limits: Clonality was higher in lesional than normal scalp, especially in alopecia totalis/universalis.

Per the germline V gene, CDR1 is MDHEN and CDR2 is SYDVKM. V shed 6 bases and J 6 bases; nucleotides not matched to a gene: 4. CDR3 length equals 14 residues. Sequencing relied on a cDNA template that was reverse transcribed from extracted RNA. Sequenced by immunoSEQ multiplex PCR; TCRdb stores in-frame clones only, minus some. The sample yields 120,000 or so clones, over 50% seen once. Here the sequenced sample was CD4+ T cells sorted from blood, taken at week 0. The chain combines TRBV28 with TRBJ1-5, with 11 bases lining up with TRBD1. The receptor was isolated from a human donor with alopecia areata. CDR3: CASSAGTGGQPQHF. As DNA, the CDR3 is TGTGCCAGCAGCGCCGGGACAGGGGGTCAGCCCCAGCATTTT.